This entry lists 31 T cell receptor beta chains sequenced from one sample in a study of blood T cell repertoires in COVID-19. The table came from immunoSEQ multiplex PCR; TCRdb's copy has only in-frame clones and leaves some out. Found here are over 70,000 clones, over 65% of them singletons; the top ten hold over 40%. The material sequenced was peripheral blood. Receptor source: a human donor in a cohort sampled during active COVID-19.

Here the CDR3 reads CASSIVSSGWNEQFF. In DNA form, the CDR3 reads TGTGCCAGTAGTATAGTCTCTAGCGGGTGGAATGAGCAGTTCTTC. The rearrangement links TRBV19 to TRBJ2-1, with TRBD2 identical over 8 bases. V gave up 1 base and J gave up 7 bases; unmatched junction bases: 6. Germline V gene data show CDR1 as LNHDA and CDR2 as SQIVND (reference sequence). This CDR3 is built from 15 residues.

The chain combines TRBV2 with TRBJ2-3, with TRBD2 identical over 7 bases. The germline V gene has CDR1 SNHLY and CDR2 FYNNEI. Germline trimming cut 10 bases from V and 3 bases from J; bases unmatched to any gene: 10. The CDR3 sequence is 14 residues long. The CDR3 bases are TGTGCCACGGAGGGGAGGGAAGTGACAGATACGCAGTATTTT. Its translation: CATEGREVTDTQYF.

This clone has more than one count but fewer than ten. The chain links TRBV6-5 to TRBJ2-2; D is perhaps TRBD2 (5 bases). The germline V and J ends were trimmed by 7 bases and 4 bases, with 10 bases remaining between them. The CDR3 consists of 13 residues. Germline CDR1 is MNHEY and CDR2 is SVGAGI. The CDR3 spells CASIAGTTGELFF. CDR3 nucleotide sequence: TGTGCCAGCATCGCGGGTACCACCGGGGAGCTGTTTTTT.

V and J are TRBV6-4 and TRBJ2-1, with D possibly being TRBD1 (6 bases). Trimming took off 8 bases at V and 8 bases at J, with 22 bases between the two ends. The CDR3 sequence is 15 residues long. Germline V gene lookup returns CDR1 MRHNA and CDR2 SNTAGT. The CDR3 sequence: CASGRGSGVWDEQFF. The CDR3 nucleotides are TGTGCCAGCGGAAGAGGATCAGGGGTGTGGGATGAGCAGTTCTTC.

V usage is TRBV14 and J usage is TRBJ2-1, with TRBD2 matching over 9 bases. CDR3 length: 13 residues. With V trimmed by 4 bases and J by 10 bases, 5 bases remained unmatched. CDR1 is SGHDN, CDR2 FVKESK, per germline. CDR3 DNA sequence: TGTGCCAGCAGCCCTGTAGCGGGAGTCGAGCAGTTCTTC. It translates to CASSPVAGVEQFF.

The chain is built from TRBV5-4 and TRBJ2-2, with 8 bases aligning to TRBD1. Germline CDR1 reads SGHNT; CDR2 reads YYREEE (reference sequence). This CDR3 region has 16 residues. V was pared by 7 bases and J by 4 bases, with 12 bases of the junction left unmatched. CDR3 sequence reads: CASETPGGGSTGELFF. The DNA for the CDR3 is TGTGCCAGCGAGACCCCAGGGGGCGGTAGCACCGGGGAGCTGTTTTTT.

The chain links TRBV28 to TRBJ2-1, with 11 bases matching TRBD2. The CDR3 sequence is 15 residues long. Germline CDR1 MDHEN, CDR2 SYDVKM. Trimming removed 6 bases from V and 3 bases from J; junction bases left unmatched: 4. The CDR3 loop reads CASRVAGGGYNEQFF. In DNA, the CDR3 is TGTGCCAGCAGGGTAGCGGGAGGGGGCTACAATGAGCAGTTCTTC.

V is TRBV5-6 and J is TRBJ2-5; 7 bases line up with TRBD2. After removal of 1 base from V and 2 bases from J, the junction contained 5 bases not matched to a gene. Germline V gene data show CDR1 as SGHDT and CDR2 as YYEEEE. The CDR3 runs to 15 residues. The CDR3 DNA follows: TGTGCCAGCAGCTTGTACGGGGGAGGGCAAGAGACCCAGTACTTC. It translates to CASSLYGGGQETQYF.

The rearrangement links TRBV6-2 or TRBV6-3 to TRBJ2-3, with 10 nucleotides matching TRBD2. The CDR3 extends over 15 amino acids. The germline gives CDR1 MNHEY, CDR2 SVGEGT. The junction had 4 bases not matched to a gene; V was cut back by 4 bases and J by 3 bases. In DNA form, the CDR3 reads TGTGCCAGCAGTTCTAGCGGGAGTTGGACAGATACGCAGTATTTT. Protein sequence: CASSSSGSWTDTQYF.

This clone occurred once. The V call is TRBV7-8, the J call TRBJ2-3; 16 bases are shared with TRBD2. The germline gives CDR1 SGHVS, CDR2 FQNEAQ. Trimming removed 1 base from V and 4 bases from J; junction bases left unmatched: 5. The CDR3 consists of 18 residues. Written as DNA, the CDR3 is TGTGCCAGCAGCTTAGTTCAGGGACTAGCGGGAGGGGCAGATACGCAGTATTTT. Its protein is CASSLVQGLAGGADTQYF.

V gene TRBV24-1 combines with J gene TRBJ2-7; a possible D gene is TRBD1 (5 bases). Trimming shortened V by 6 bases and J by 9 bases, and 14 bases separated the two germline ends. Germline CDR1 reads KGHDR; CDR2 reads SFDVKD. This CDR3 region has 12 residues. The CDR3 bases are TGTGCCACCAGTCCTACAGGTAATCGGCAGTACTTC. As protein: CATSPTGNRQYF.

This clone was counted a single time. The chain carries TRBV11-2 and TRBJ1-2; D ambiguous. The length of the CDR3 is 11 residues. Germline V lookup: CDR1 SGHAT, CDR2 FQNNGV. V was cut by 1 base and J by 7 bases, with 4 bases left in between. The CDR3 DNA is TGTGCCAGCAGCTTAGTCGTTGGCTACACCTTC. This sequence encodes CASSLVVGYTF.

V and J are TRBV7-9 and TRBJ1-1; TRBD1 matches at 7 bases. Germline V gene data show CDR1 as SEHNR and CDR2 as FQNEAQ (reference sequence). V lost 5 bases to trimming and J lost 4 bases; unmatched junction nucleotides: 10. The CDR3 is 15 residues long. DNA of the CDR3: TGTGCCAGCAGCCCCCTGCAGGGGGGAGGCACTGAAGCTTTCTTT. It codes for CASSPLQGGGTEAFF.

This clone has more than one count but fewer than ten. The chain uses TRBV7-9 and TRBJ2-2, with 7 bases matching TRBD2. J gave up 1 base and V 5 bases, and 7 bases lay outside the gene matches. Looked up from germline, CDR1 is SEHNR and CDR2 is FQNEAQ (reference sequence). The CDR3 sequence is 16 residues long. CDR3: CASSPRGGGNTGELFF. The CDR3 DNA is TGTGCCAGCAGCCCGCGGGGCGGGGGGAACACCGGGGAGCTGTTTTTT.

This chain links TRBV2 with TRBJ2-7, with 8 bases matching TRBD1. Germline CDR1 is SNHLY and CDR2 is FYNNEI. Unmatched junction bases numbered 6, after V lost 3 bases and J lost 2 bases. This CDR3 region has 15 residues. In nucleotides, the CDR3 is TGTGCCAGCAGTGAGGACAGGGCAACCACCTACGAGCAGTACTTC. Translation: CASSEDRATTYEQYF. Drawing the rest from reference TRBV2 and TRBJ2-7, the complete variable domain is EPEVTQTPSHQVTQMGQEVILRCVPISNHLYFYWYRQILGQKVEFLVSFYNNEISEKSEIFDDQFSVERPDGSNFTLKIRSTKLEDSAMYFCASSEDRATTYEQYFGPGTRLTVT.

The chain uses TRBV7-2 and TRBJ2-2, with a possible D match to TRBD2 (6 bases). CDR1 and CDR2 from the germline V gene are SGHTA and FQGNSA. V was cut by 2 bases and J by 6 bases, with 19 bases left in between. The CDR3 has 17 residues. For the CDR3, the DNA is TGTGCCAGCAGCTTAATACGAGGCGGGCGGGGTGCCGGGGAGCTGTTTTTT. Its protein product is CASSLIRGGRGAGELFF.

This rearrangement joins TRBV5-4 to TRBJ2-1, with 12 nucleotides matching TRBD2. V was pared by 0 bases and J by 7 bases, with 2 bases of the junction left unmatched. The CDR3 is 15 amino acids. CDR1 is SGHNT, CDR2 YYREEE, per germline (reference sequence). The CDR3 spells CASSLEGTSGNEQFF. CDR3 nucleotides: TGTGCCAGCAGCTTGGAAGGGACTAGCGGGAATGAGCAGTTCTTC.

The V call is TRBV5-8, the J call TRBJ2-4, with 9 bases matching TRBD2. The CDR3 extends over 16 amino acids. The V segment lost 7 bases and the J segment 0 bases; nucleotides outside the gene matches: 8. CDR1 and CDR2 from the germline V gene are SGHTS and YDEGEE. CDR3 sequence (DNA): TGTGCCAGCGTGACTAGCGGATTGTTAGCCAAAAACATTCAGTACTTC. This codes for CASVTSGLLAKNIQYF.

The CDR3 sequence: CASSHQPGLVIHEQYF. The CDR3 DNA sequence: TGTGCCAGCAGCCATCAACCGGGACTAGTCATCCACGAGCAGTACTTC. The chain uses TRBV14 and TRBJ2-7, with 8 bases aligning to TRBD2. J gave up 5 bases and V 3 bases, and 12 bases lay outside the gene matches. This CDR3 is built from 16 residues. Germline V gene sequence: CDR1 SGHDN, CDR2 FVKESK.

This chain connects TRBV5-4 to TRBJ1-3; D may be TRBD1 (6 bases). The CDR3 spans 15 residues. Germline lookup yields CDR1 SGHNT and CDR2 YYREEE (reference sequence). Between the trimmed V and J ends, which lost 5 bases and 0 bases, there was a span of 12 bases. The CDR3 spells CASSRDTDSGNTIYF. The CDR3, as DNA: TGTGCCAGCAGTCGGGACACCGACTCTGGAAACACCATATATTTT.

The CDR3 bases are TGTGCCAGCAGTTCCAGGACAGGGGTCTCACGCGAGCAGTACTTC. Protein product: CASSSRTGVSREQYF. The chain joins TRBV28 to TRBJ2-7, with TRBD1 matching over 9 bases. The J segment lost 6 bases and the V segment lost 4 bases, leaving 10 bases of the junction unmatched. Germline CDR1 and CDR2: MDHEN and SYDVKM. CDR3 length: 15 amino acids.

This clone was observed a few times. The V call is TRBV20-1, the J call TRBJ2-1; 9 nucleotides match TRBD2. V dropped 3 bases and J dropped 7; count of bases not matched to a gene: 10. This CDR3 has 15 residues. Germline V CDR1 and CDR2: DFQATT, SNEGSKA (reference sequence). The CDR3 loop reads CSASPLAGMVNEQFF. The CDR3 bases are TGCAGTGCTAGTCCCCTAGCGGGAATGGTGAATGAGCAGTTCTTC.

This rearrangement joins TRBV28 to TRBJ1-5, with TRBD1 matching over 10 bases. The J segment lost 1 base and the V segment lost 6 bases, leaving 15 bases of the junction unmatched. Germline V CDR1 and CDR2: MDHEN, SYDVKM. The CDR3 totals 19 residues. CDR3 residues: CASSLRTGGPYGSNQPQHF. Written as DNA, the CDR3 is TGTGCCAGCAGCCTACGGACAGGGGGTCCGTATGGGAGCAATCAGCCCCAGCATTTT.

The V gene is TRBV20-1, the J gene TRBJ2-7; unclear D gene. The germline V and J ends were trimmed by 3 bases and 2 bases, with 20 bases remaining between them. The CDR3 sequence is 16 residues long. Germline V gene lookup returns CDR1 DFQATT and CDR2 SNEGSKA (reference sequence). CDR3 residues: CSASESRGSRTYEQYF. For the CDR3, the DNA is TGCAGTGCTAGTGAAAGTCGAGGTAGTAGAACCTACGAGCAGTACTTC.

This clone was found once. J is TRBJ1-5 and V is TRBV27; the match to TRBD1 covers 10 bases. Unmatched junction bases numbered 15, after V lost 6 bases and J lost 7 bases. The CDR3 covers 17 residues. The germline V gene encodes CDR1 MNHEY and CDR2 SMNVEV (reference sequence). CDR3: CASSHVGETGGGQPQHF. CDR3 bases: TGTGCCAGCAGCCACGTTGGCGAGACAGGGGGCGGGCAGCCCCAGCATTTT.

The V call is TRBV10-3, the J call TRBJ2-7, with D tentatively TRBD1 (5 bases). Germline V gene data show CDR1 as ENHRY and CDR2 as SYGVKD. The CDR3 has 14 residues. V was clipped by 3 bases and J by 2 bases, with 11 bases between them. The CDR3 DNA reads TGTGCCATCAGTGATCTTAAGGGGACCTACGAGCAGTACTTC. It specifies CAISDLKGTYEQYF.

The V and J genes are TRBV6-4 and TRBJ2-3, with D tentatively TRBD2 (6 bases). The CDR3 has 17 amino acids. Deletions cut 5 bases from V and 2 bases from J, with 20 bases between. Germline-derived CDR1 and CDR2 are MRHNA and SNTAGT. Here the CDR3 reads CASSSSPGAWDTDTQYF. In DNA, the CDR3 is TGTGCCAGCAGTAGCTCCCCGGGAGCCTGGGACACAGATACGCAGTATTTT.

This chain connects TRBV6-4 to TRBJ2-1, with 10 bases aligning to TRBD2. CDR3 length: 13 residues. Germline V lookup: CDR1 MRHNA, CDR2 SNTAGT. V shed 5 bases, J shed 9 bases, and the junction held 4 bases outside the gene matches. This CDR3 reads CASSLAGAGEQFF. Here the CDR3 DNA reads TGTGCCAGCAGTCTAGCGGGAGCTGGTGAGCAGTTCTTC.

The gene calls are TRBV4-1 and TRBJ2-1, with D unresolved. Germline CDR1 and CDR2: MGHRA and YSYEKL. Trimming stripped 0 bases from V and 8 bases from J, with 8 bases between. The CDR3 is made up of 13 amino acids. The CDR3 DNA is TGCGCCAGCAGCCAAGATAGACACTATGAGCAGTTCTTC. The encoded protein is CASSQDRHYEQFF.

V is TRBV2 and J is TRBJ2-7; D is unclear. Trimming removed 11 bases from V and 6 bases from J, with 17 bases in between. CDR3 length: 12 residues. Looked up from germline, CDR1 is SNHLY and CDR2 is FYNNEI. The CDR3 spells CAPERSGREQYF. The CDR3 bases are TGTGCCCCCGAGAGGTCGGGTCGCGAGCAGTACTTC.

This chain links TRBV5-1 with TRBJ1-4, with a tentative D call TRBD1 (5 bases). CDR1 is SGHRS, CDR2 YFSETQ, per germline. The CDR3 spans 14 residues. Deletions cut 0 bases from V and 7 bases from J, with 10 bases between. CDR3 nucleotides: TGCGCCAGCAGCTTGGATGTAAGGGGTGAAAAACTGTTTTTT. The encoded protein is CASSLDVRGEKLFF.